The sequence of this TCR beta chain was determined in a study of blood T cells in healthy people across ages. Of note for this clonotype: Possible read error: a much larger clone is one base away.

Primed by a sample-barcoded 5' primer and a J-beta primer mix, a second PCR proceeded for about 6 to 12 cycles. TCRdb analysed the 5' RACE reads with MiXCR anew, one entry per CDR3 protein. This table holds fewer than 1 million distinct CDR3 sequences, roughly 44% found once. The CDR3 consists of 14 residues. Sequences were obtained from blood. This clonotype was sampled from a man in his sixties in good health. The chain joins TRBV12-3 or TRBV12-4 to TRBJ1-6, with 7 bases identical to TRBD1. The CDR3 reads CASSRMTGNSPPHF. The CDR3 nucleotides are TGTGCCAGCAGCCGAATGACAGGGAATTCACCCCCCCACTTT.